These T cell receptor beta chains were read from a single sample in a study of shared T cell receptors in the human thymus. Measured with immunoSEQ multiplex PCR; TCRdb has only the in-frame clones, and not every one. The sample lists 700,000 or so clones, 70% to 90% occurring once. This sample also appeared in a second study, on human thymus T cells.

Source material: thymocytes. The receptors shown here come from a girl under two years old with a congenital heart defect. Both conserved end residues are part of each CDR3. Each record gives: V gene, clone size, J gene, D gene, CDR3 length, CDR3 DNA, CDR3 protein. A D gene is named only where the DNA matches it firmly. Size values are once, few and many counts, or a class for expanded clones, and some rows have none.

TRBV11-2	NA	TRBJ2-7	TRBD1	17	TGTGCCAGCAGCTTAGATAGGAGGGACAGGAGGTCCTACGAGCAGTACTTC	CASSLDRRDRRSYEQYF
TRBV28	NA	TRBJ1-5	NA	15	TGTGCCAGCAGTCCCAAGGAGGCAAGCAATCAGCCCCAGCATTTT	CASSPKEASNQPQHF
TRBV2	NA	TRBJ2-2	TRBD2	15	TGTGCCAGCATGAGCGGGGGGCCTGGCACCGGGGAGCTGTTTTTT	CASMSGGPGTGELFF
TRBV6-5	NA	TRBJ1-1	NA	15	TGTGCCAGCAGTACCCCGGCGGGGGTAGTGACTGAAGCTTTCTTT	CASSTPAGVVTEAFF
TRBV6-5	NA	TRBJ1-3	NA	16	TGTGCCAGCAGTTACACCCGACAGCTTCCTGGAAACACCATATATTTT	CASSYTRQLPGNTIYF
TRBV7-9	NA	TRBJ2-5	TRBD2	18	TGTGCCAGCAGCCCGCAACGACCAGCGGGGGGAATCCAAGAGACCCAGTACTTC	CASSPQRPAGGIQETQYF
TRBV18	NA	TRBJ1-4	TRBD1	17	TGTGCCAGCTCACCAGGGGACAGGGAAGCAACTAATGAAAAACTGTTTTTT	CASSPGDREATNEKLFF
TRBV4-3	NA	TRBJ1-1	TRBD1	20	TGCGCCAGCAGCCAAGTTAGGTCGAGGGGGCCGCCACTTACAAACACTGAAGCTTTCTTT	CASSQVRSRGPPLTNTEAFF
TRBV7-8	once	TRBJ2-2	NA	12	TGTGCCAGCAGCTTCGGGGAAAAGGAGCTGTTTTTT	CASSFGEKELFF
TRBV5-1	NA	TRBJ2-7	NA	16	TGCGCCAGCAGCTTCCACAGGAATTCACCATCCGACGAGCAGTACTTC	CASSFHRNSPSDEQYF